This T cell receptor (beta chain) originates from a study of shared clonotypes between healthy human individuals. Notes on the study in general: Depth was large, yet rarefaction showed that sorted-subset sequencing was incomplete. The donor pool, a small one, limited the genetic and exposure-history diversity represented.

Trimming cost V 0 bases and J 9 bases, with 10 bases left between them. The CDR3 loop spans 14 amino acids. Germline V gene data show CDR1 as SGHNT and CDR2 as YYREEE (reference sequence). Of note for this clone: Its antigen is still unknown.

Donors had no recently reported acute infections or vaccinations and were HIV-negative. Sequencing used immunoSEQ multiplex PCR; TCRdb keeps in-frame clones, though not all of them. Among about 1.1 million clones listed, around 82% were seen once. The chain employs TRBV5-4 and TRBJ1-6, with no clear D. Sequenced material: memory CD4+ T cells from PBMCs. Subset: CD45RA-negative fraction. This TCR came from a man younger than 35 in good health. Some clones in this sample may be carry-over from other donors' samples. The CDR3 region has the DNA TGTGCCAGCAGCTTGGTTCCGAGGACTTCACCCCTCCACTTT. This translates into CASSLVPRTSPLHF.